This is a list of T cell receptor beta chains from one sample in a study of T cells in Graves' hyperthyroidism and ophthalmopathy. TCRdb recomputed calls from the multiplex PCR reads with MiXCR, one row per CDR3 protein. The repertoire includes about 590,000 distinct CDR3 sequences, approximately 15% of them detected once, and 7% to 9% sits in the top ten. Source material: blood. These receptors were collected from a woman between 18 and 29 years old with Graves' ophthalmopathy. Both conserved end residues are part of each CDR3. The order of the fields is D gene, clone size, J gene, V gene, CDR3 DNA, CDR3 protein. The D gene is left open where the match is weak. Clone size is shown for a subset of rows, as once, few, many or a class of expanded clone.

TRBD1 | many | TRBJ1-2 | TRBV6-1 | TGTGCCAGCAGACCGGGACAGTGGAACTATGGCTACACCTTC | CASRPGQWNYGYTF
NA | many | TRBJ2-7 | TRBV12-3/TRBV12-4 | TGTGCCAGCAGCTGGGAGAGCGGTCTCTCCTACGAGCAGTACTTC | CASSWESGLSYEQYF
TRBD1 | many | TRBJ2-7 | TRBV7-8 | TGTGCCAGCAGCTGGGTCATGCTGGGACAGCTAGTAGGCTACGAGCAGTACTTC | CASSWVMLGQLVGYEQYF
TRBD2 | once | TRBJ2-1 | TRBV7-3 | TGTGCCAGCACGCTAGCGGGTTCTTCCTACAATGAGCAGTTCTTC | CASTLAGSSYNEQFF
NA | few | TRBJ1-3 | TRBV7-9 | TGTGCCAGCAGCTTTCTCCCAACACTTTACTCTGGAAACACCATATATTTT | CASSFLPTLYSGNTIYF
TRBD2 | many | TRBJ2-5 | TRBV7-9 | TGTGCCAGCAGCTTAGCCGCGGGGCTAGCGGGGCAAGAGACCCAGTACTTC | CASSLAAGLAGQETQYF
NA | many | TRBJ1-2 | TRBV7-9 | TGTGCCAGCAGCTTAAGCAACGTCCGCCGGGATGGCTACACCTTC | CASSLSNVRRDGYTF
TRBD1 | few | TRBJ1-2 | TRBV3-1 | TGTGCCAGCAGCATCCTACCGGGGAGGGGGCGCAGCTATGGCTACACCTTC | CASSILPGRGRSYGYTF
TRBD1 | many | TRBJ2-7 | TRBV6-1 | TGTGCCAGCAGCTCGACCGGGACAGGGAGTCAGCAGTACTTC | CASSSTGTGSQQYF
TRBD1 | few | TRBJ2-3 | TRBV6-1 | TGTGCCAGCAGGGGACAGGTATCTGATACGCAGTATTTT | CASRGQVSDTQYF
NA | many | TRBJ2-7 | TRBV6-1 | TGTGCCAGCAGTGGGTTAGCGTCGCCCTACGAGCAGTACTTC | CASSGLASPYEQYF
TRBD1 | NA | TRBJ1-2 | TRBV27 | TGTGCCAGCAGTTCAGGGGGCGCTGGCTACACCTTC | CASSSGGAGYTF
TRBD2 | NA | TRBJ2-7 | TRBV10-3 | TGTGCCACCCTAGCGGGAGGGCCCCACGAGCAGTACTTC | CATLAGGPHEQYF
NA | NA | TRBJ1-3 | TRBV4-3 | TGCGCCAGCAGCCAAGCGCCTGACAGGTACTCTGGAAACACCATATATTTT | CASSQAPDRYSGNTIYF
TRBD2 | NA | TRBJ2-3 | TRBV6-1 | TGTGCCAGCGCGACAAGGACTAGAGGATGGAGCACAGATACGCAGTATTTT | CASATRTRGWSTDTQYF